Described below is a single T cell receptor beta chain sequence and its context. An end of the junction does not agree with germline; a read error may underlie this. This record comes from a study of shared clonotypes between healthy human individuals. Looked up from germline, CDR1 is SGHVS and CDR2 is FNYEAQ. The CDR3 loop spans 12 amino acids. Positively selected for CCR7, the CD45RO-negative cells used as naive CD8 cells excluded terminally differentiated effector memory CD45RA+ cells. TCRdb keeps only in-frame clones here, not all; method: immunoSEQ multiplex PCR. The sample includes about 580,000 clones, about 98% of them seen just once.

This TCR derives from a man aged 25 to 40 in good health. Sequencing was performed on naive CD8+ T cells sorted from blood. This chain joins TRBV7-6 and TRBJ2-3; D possibly corresponds to TRBD1 (6 bases). The CDR3 DNA sequence: TGTGCCAGCAGCCCGTGGACAGATGCGCAGTATTTT. This codes for CASSPWTDAQYF.